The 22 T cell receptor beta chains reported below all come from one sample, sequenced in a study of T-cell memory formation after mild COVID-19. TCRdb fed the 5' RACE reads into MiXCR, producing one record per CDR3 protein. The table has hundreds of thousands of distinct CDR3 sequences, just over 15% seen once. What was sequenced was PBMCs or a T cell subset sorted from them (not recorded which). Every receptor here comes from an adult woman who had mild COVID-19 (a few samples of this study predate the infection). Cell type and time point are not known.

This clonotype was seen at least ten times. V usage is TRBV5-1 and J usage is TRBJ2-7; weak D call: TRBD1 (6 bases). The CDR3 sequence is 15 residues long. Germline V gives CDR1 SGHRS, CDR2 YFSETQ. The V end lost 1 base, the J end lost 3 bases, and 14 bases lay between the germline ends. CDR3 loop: CASSLTDRNDYEQYF. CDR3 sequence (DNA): TGCGCCAGCAGCTTGACAGACAGGAACGACTACGAGCAGTACTTC.

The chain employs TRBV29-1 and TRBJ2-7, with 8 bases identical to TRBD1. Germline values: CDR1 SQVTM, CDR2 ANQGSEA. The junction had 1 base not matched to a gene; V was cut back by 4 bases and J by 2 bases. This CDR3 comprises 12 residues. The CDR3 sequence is CSVAQGAYEQYF. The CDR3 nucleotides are TGCAGCGTTGCACAGGGGGCCTACGAGCAGTACTTC.

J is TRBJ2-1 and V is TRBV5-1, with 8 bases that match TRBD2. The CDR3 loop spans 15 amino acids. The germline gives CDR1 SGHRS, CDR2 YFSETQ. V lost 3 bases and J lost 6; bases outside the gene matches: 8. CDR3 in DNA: TGCGCCAGCAGCTCCCAGCGGGAGCAGGGCAATGAGCAGTTCTTC. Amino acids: CASSSQREQGNEQFF.

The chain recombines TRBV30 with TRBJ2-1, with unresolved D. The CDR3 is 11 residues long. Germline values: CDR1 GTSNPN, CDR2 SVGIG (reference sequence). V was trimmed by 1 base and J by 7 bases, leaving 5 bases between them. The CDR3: CAWSELNEQFF. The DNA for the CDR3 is TGTGCCTGGAGTGAGTTAAATGAGCAGTTCTTC.

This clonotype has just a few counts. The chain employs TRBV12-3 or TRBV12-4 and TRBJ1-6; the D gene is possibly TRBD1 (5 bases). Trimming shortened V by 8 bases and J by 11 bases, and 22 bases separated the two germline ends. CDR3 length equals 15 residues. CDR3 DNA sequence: TGTGCCAGCGCCTCGGGGGGGGTGGGGGATCCACCCCTCCACTTT. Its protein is CASASGGVGDPPLHF.

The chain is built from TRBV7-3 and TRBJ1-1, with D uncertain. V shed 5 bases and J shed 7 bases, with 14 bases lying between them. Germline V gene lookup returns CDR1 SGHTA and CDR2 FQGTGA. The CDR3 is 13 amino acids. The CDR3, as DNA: TGTGCCAGCAGCCGAGAAGCCTCGGGTGAAGCTTTCTTT. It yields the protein CASSREASGEAFF.

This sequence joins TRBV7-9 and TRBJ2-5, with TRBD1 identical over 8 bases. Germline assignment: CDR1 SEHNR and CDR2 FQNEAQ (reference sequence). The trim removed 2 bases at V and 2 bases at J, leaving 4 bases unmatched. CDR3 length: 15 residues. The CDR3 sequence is CASSLMQGAQETQYF. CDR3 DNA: TGTGCCAGCAGCTTAATGCAGGGGGCACAAGAGACCCAGTACTTC.

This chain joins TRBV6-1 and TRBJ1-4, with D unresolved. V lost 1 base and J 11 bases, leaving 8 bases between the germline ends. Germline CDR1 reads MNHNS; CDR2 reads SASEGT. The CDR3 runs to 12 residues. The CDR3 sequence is CASSEGGEKLFF. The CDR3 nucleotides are TGTGCCAGCAGTGAAGGTGGAGAGAAACTGTTTTTT.

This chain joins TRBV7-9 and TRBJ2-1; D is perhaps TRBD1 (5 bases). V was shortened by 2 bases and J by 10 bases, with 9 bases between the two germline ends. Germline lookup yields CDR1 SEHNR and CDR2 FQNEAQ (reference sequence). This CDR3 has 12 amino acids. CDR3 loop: CASSLINREQFF. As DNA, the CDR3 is TGTGCCAGCAGCTTAATCAACAGGGAGCAGTTCTTC.

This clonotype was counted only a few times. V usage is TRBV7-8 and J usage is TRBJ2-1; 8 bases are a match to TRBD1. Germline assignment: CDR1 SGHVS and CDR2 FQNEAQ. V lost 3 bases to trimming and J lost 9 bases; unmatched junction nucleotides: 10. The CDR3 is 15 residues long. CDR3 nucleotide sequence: TGTGCCAGCAGCTTCGTTGGGGCAGGGGGCTCTGAGCAGTTCTTC. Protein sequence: CASSFVGAGGSEQFF.

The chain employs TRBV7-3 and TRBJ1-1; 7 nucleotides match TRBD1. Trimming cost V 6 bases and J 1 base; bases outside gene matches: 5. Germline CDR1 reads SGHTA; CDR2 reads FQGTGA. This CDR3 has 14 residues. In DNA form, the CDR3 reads TGTGCCAGCAGTCCAGGGGGTCGGAACACTGAAGCTTTCTTT. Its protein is CASSPGGRNTEAFF.

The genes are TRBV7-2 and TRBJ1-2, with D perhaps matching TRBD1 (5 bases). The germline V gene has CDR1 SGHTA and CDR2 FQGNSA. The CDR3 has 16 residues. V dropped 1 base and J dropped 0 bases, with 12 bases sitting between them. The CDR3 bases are TGTGCCAGCAGCTTAGTGTTTGGGGGTACTAACTATGGCTACACCTTC. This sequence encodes CASSLVFGGTNYGYTF.

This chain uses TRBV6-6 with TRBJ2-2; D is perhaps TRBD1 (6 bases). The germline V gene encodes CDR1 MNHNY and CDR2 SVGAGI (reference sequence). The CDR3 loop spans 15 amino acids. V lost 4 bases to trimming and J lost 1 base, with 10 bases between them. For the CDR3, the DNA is TGTGCCAGCAGTTTAAAGGGGGAGAACACCGGGGAGCTGTTTTTT. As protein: CASSLKGENTGELFF.

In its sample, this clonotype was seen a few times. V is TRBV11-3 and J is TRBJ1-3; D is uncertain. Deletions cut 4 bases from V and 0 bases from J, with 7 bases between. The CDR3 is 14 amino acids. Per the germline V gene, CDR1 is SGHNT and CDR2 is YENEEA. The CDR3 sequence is CASSSPGSGNTIYF. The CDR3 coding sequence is TGTGCCAGCAGCTCACCAGGCTCTGGAAACACCATATATTTT.

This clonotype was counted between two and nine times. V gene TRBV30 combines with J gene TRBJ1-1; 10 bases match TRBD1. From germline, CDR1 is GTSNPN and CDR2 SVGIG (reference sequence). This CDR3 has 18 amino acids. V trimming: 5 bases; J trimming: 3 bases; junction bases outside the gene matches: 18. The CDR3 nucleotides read TGTGCCTGGCTCCGACCGGGGACAGGGGTCTATGTGGACACTGAAGCTTTCTTT. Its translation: CAWLRPGTGVYVDTEAFF.

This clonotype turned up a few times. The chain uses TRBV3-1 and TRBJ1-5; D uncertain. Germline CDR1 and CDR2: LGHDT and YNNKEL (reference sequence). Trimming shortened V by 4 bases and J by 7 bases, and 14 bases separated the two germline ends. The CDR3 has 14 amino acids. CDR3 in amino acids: CASSRRMKGQPQHF. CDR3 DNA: TGTGCCAGCAGCCGGCGTATGAAAGGGCAGCCCCAGCATTTT.

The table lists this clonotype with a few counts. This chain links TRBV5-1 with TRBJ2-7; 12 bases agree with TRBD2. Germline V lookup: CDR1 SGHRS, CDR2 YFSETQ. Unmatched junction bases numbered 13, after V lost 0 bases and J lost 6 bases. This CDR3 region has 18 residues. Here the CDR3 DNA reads TGCGCCAGCAGCTTGGTCCCTAGCGGGAGGGTGATACCTACCGAGCAGTACTTC. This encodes CASSLVPSGRVIPTEQYF. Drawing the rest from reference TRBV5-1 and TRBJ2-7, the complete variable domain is KAGVTQTPRYLIKTRGQQVTLSCSPISGHRSVSWYQQTPGQGLQFLFEYFSETQRNKGNFPGRFSGRQFSNSRSEMNVSTLELGDSALYLCASSLVPSGRVIPTEQYFGPGTRLTVT.

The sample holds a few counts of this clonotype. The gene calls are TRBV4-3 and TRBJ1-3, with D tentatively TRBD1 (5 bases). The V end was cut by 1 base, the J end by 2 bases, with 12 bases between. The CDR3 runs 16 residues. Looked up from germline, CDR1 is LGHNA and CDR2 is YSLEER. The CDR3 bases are TGCGCCAGCAGCCAAGGGGGGTCAGGGACTGGAAACACCATATATTTT. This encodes CASSQGGSGTGNTIYF.

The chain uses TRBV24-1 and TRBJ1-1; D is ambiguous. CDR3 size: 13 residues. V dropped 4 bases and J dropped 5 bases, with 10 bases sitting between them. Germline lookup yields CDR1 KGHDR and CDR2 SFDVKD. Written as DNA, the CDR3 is TGTGCCACCAGTGACGGAGGTCGGACTGAAGCTTTCTTT. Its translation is CATSDGGRTEAFF.

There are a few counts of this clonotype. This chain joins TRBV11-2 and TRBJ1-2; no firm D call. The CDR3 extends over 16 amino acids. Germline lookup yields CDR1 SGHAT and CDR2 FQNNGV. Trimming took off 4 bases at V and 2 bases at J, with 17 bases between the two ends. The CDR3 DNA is TGTGCCAGCAGCTCGGCCGCGGGTTCCCTCAACTATGGCTACACCTTC. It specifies CASSSAAGSLNYGYTF.

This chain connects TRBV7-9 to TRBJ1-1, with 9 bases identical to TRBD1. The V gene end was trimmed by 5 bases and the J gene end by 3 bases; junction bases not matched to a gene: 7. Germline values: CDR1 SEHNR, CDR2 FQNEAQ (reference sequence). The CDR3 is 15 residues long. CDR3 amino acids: CASSPGTGSDTEAFF. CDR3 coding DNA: TGTGCCAGCAGCCCCGGGACAGGGTCGGACACTGAAGCTTTCTTT. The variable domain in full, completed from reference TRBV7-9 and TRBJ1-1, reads DTGVSQNPRHKITKRGQNVTFRCDPISEHNRLYWYRQTLGQGPEFLTYFQNEAQLEKSRLLSDRFSAERPKGSFSTLEIQRTEQGDSAMYLCASSPGTGSDTEAFFGQGTRLTVV.

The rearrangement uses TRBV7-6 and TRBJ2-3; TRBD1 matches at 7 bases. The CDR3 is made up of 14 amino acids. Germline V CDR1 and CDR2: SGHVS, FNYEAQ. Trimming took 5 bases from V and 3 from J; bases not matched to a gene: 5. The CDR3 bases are TGTGCCAGCAGCCCGACGACAGGGACAGATACGCAGTATTTT. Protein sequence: CASSPTTGTDTQYF. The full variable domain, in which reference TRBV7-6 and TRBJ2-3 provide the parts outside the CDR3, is GAGVSQSPRYKVTKRGQDVALRCDPISGHVSLYWYRQALGQGPEFLTYFNYEAQQDKSGLPNDRFSAERPEGSISTLTIQRTEQRDSAMYRCASSPTTGTDTQYFGPGTRLTVL.